Only one count was recorded for the clone carrying this T cell receptor (beta chain). The authors' processing: Amplifying reference gene primers gave estimates of nucleated cell counts. Only in-frame clones appear in the TCRdb table, and some are missing; sequencing was by immunoSEQ multiplex PCR. V and J calls and clone size are as listed in that table; D and trimming were resolved from the DNA. The sample lists 300,000 to 500,000 clones, roughly 87% occurring once. These data originate in a study of blood T cell repertoires in COVID-19. Study overall: COVID-19 samples collected from the United States, Italy and Spain covered acute and convalescent phases.

Adults between roughly 18 and 100 years of age took part from 24 US areas. Which cohort a participant joined came from the clinical history participants gave. This CDR3 spans 13 amino acids. V lost 1 base and J lost 6, with 7 bases in between. The germline gives CDR1 SGHAT, CDR2 FQNNGV. The sequence came from a woman in her forties with acute COVID-19. This chain uses TRBV11-2 with TRBJ2-1; D is unclear. Sequenced material: PBMCs or T cells enriched from blood (not recorded which). CDR3 DNA sequence: TGTGCCAGCAGCTTAGTGGCGGTCAATGAGCAGTTCTTC. Its translation is CASSLVAVNEQFF.